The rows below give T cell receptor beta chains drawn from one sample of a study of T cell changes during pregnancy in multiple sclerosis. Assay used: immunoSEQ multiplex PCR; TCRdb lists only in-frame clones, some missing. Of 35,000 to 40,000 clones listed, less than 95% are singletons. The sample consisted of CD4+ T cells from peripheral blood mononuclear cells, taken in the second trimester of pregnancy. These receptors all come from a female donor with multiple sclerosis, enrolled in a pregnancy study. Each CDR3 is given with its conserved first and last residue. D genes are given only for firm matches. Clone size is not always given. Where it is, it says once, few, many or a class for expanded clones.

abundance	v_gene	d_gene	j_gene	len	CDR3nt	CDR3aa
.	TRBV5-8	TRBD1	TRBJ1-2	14	TGTGCCAGCAGCCCCCGGACAGGAACCTATGGCTACACCTTC	CASSPRTGTYGYTF
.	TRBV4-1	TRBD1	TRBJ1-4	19	TGCGCCAGCAGCCAAGACGTGATCGGGGGAGGACAGGGCAATGAAAAACTGTTTTTT	CASSQDVIGGGQGNEKLFF
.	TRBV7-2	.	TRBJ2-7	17	TGTGCCAGCAGCTCCCAAGTACGGGGGGCGGTTGCCTACGAGCAGTACTTC	CASSSQVRGAVAYEQYF
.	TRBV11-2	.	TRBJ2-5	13	TGTGCCAGCAGCCCCCTTTCCCGGGAGACCCAGTACTTC	CASSPLSRETQYF
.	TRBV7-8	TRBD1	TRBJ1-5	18	TGTGCCAGCAGCCCGCGACAGGGGGCGAAGGATAGCAATCAGCCCCAGCATTTT	CASSPRQGAKDSNQPQHF
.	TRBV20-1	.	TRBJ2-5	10	TGCAGTGCTATCGGAGAGACCCAGTACTTC	CSAIGETQYF
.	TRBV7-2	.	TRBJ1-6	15	TGTGCCAGCAGCTTACTCGGGAGCTATAATTCACCCCTCCACTTT	CASSLLGSYNSPLHF
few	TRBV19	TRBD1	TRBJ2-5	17	TGTGCCAGTAGTGCTGTCCCTCAAACAGGGGGTCAAGAGACCCAGTACTTC	CASSAVPQTGGQETQYF
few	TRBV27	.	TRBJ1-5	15	TGTGCCAGCAGTTTATCGGGGGGTGGCAATCAGCCCCAGCATTTT	CASSLSGGGNQPQHF
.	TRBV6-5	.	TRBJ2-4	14	TGTGCCAGCAGGCAAAGACTAGCCAAAAACATTCAGTACTTC	CASRQRLAKNIQYF
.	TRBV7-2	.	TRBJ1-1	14	TGTGCCAGCAGCAAAGGACAGTTGAACACTGAAGCTTTCTTT	CASSKGQLNTEAFF
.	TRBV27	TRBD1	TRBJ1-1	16	TGTGCCAGCAGTGCAGGGAGGGGACAGGGCGGGACTGAAGCTTTCTTT	CASSAGRGQGGTEAFF
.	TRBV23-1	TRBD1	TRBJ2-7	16	TGCGCCAGCAGTCAATCGAGGGACAGGGGGCCTGGCGAGCAGTACTTC	CASSQSRDRGPGEQYF
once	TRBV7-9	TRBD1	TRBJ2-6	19	TGTGCCAGCAGCTTAGTAAGGGGGCTCAACCTCCCTGGGGCCAACGTCCTGACTTTC	CASSLVRGLNLPGANVLTF
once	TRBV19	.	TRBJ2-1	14	TGTGCCAGTAGTAGGGGGAGGTCGGGAATTATTAGGTTCTTC	CASSRGRSGIIRFF
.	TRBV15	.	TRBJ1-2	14	TGTGCCACCAGCAGAGGGACTTTAAACTATGGCTACACCTTC	CATSRGTLNYGYTF
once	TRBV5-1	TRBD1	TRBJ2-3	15	TGCGCCAGCAGTGGCGGACAGGCTAGCACAGATACGCAGTATTTT	CASSGGQASTDTQYF
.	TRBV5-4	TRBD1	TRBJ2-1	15	TGTGCCAGCAGCTTAGGGGACAGGGGTCACAATGAGCAGTTCTTC	CASSLGDRGHNEQFF
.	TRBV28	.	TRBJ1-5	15	TGTGCCAGCAGTTTGACAGCTTATAGCAATCAGCCCCAGCATTTT	CASSLTAYSNQPQHF
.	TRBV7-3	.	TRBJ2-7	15	TGTGCCAGCAGCTTAATGGCGGGACAGCCCTACGAGCAGTACTTC	CASSLMAGQPYEQYF
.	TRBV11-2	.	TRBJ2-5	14	TGTGCCAGCAGCTCCCAGGTTCTTGGGGAGACCCAGTACTTC	CASSSQVLGETQYF
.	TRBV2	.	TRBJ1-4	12	TGTGCCAGCACTGTAACTAATGAAAAACTGTTTTTT	CASTVTNEKLFF
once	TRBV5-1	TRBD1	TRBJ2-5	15	TGCGCCAGCAGCTTGCTGGGACAGGGGGGGGAGACCCAGTACTTC	CASSLLGQGGETQYF
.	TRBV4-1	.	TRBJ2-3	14	TGCGCCAGCAGCCAGGGGCCCTTCACAGATACGCAGTATTTT	CASSQGPFTDTQYF
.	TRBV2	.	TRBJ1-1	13	TGTGCCAGCAGTCCACCGGGGAACACTGAAGCTTTCTTT	CASSPPGNTEAFF
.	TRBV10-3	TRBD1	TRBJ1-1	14	TGTGCCATCAGGGCCGGGACAGCGAACACTGAAGCTTTCTTT	CAIRAGTANTEAFF
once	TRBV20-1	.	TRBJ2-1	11	TGCAGGGCGGAGGCCTACAATGAGCAGTTCTTC	CRAEAYNEQFF
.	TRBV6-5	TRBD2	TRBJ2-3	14	TGTGCCAGCCACGATGGGGGGGGCACAGATACGCAGTATTTT	CASHDGGGTDTQYF